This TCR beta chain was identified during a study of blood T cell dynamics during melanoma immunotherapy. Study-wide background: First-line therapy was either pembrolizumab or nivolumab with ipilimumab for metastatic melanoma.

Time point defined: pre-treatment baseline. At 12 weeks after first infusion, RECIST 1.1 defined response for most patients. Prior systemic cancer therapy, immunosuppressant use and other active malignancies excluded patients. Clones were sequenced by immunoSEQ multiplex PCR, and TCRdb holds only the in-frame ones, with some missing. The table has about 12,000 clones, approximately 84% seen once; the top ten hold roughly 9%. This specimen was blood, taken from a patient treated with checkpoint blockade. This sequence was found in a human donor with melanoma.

The CDR3 protein is CASVEGVGDYGYTF. CDR3 bases: TGTGCCAGCGTTGAGGGGGTCGGGGACTATGGCTACACCTTC. The V call is TRBV2, the J call TRBJ1-2; D perhaps matches TRBD1 (6 bases). V shed 8 bases and J shed 3 bases, with 16 bases lying between them. Germline V gives CDR1 SNHLY, CDR2 FYNNEI. The CDR3 sequence is 14 residues long. The full variable domain, completed using reference TRBV2 and TRBJ1-2, is EPEVTQTPSHQVTQMGQEVILRCVPISNHLYFYWYRQILGQKVEFLVSFYNNEISEKSEIFDDQFSVERPDGSNFTLKIRSTKLEDSAMYFCASVEGVGDYGYTFGSGTRLTVV.